Here is one T cell receptor beta chain with its context. CDR3 and TCR beta VDJ profiling relied on a genomic DNA template. TCRdb analysed the reads with MiXCR anew, one entry per CDR3 protein. The sample includes roughly 420,000 distinct CDR3 sequences, 55% to 70% of them seen just once. These data come from a study of CD8+CD57+ T cells in acquired aplastic anemia. Study background: Yields of DNA that came from sorted CD4+ and CD8+ cells averaged about 3 ug.

The V gene end was trimmed by 4 bases and the J gene end by 3 bases; junction bases not matched to a gene: 12. The CDR3 runs 16 residues. Germline V gene data show CDR1 as SQVTM and CDR2 as ANQGSEA. The gene calls are TRBV29-1 and TRBJ2-5, with 9 bases matching TRBD1. Sequencing input: sorted CD4+, CD8+, or CD8+CD57+ T cells (not recorded which) from PBMCs. The origin of this receptor is a human donor in good health, serving as a control. The CDR3 nucleotides are TGCAGCGTTGCACCCCACAGGGACAGGGCAAAAGAGACCCAGTACTTC. Translated: CSVAPHRDRAKETQYF.